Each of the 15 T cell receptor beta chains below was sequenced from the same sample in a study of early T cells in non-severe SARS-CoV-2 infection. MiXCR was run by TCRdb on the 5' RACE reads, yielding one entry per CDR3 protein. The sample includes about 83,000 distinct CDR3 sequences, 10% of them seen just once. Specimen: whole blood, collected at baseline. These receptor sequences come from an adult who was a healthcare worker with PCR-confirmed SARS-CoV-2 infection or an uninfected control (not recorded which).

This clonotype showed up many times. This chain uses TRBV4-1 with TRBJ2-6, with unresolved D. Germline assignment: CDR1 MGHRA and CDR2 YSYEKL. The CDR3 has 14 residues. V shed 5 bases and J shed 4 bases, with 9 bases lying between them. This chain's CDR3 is CASSGDLGANVLTF. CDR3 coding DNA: TGCGCCAGCAGCGGGGATCTAGGGGCCAACGTCCTGACTTTC.

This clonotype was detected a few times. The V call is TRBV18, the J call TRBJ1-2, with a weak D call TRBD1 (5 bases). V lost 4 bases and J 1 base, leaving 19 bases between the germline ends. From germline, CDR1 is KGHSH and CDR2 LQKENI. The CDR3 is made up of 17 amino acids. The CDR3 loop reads CASSLGGGTYGNYGYTF. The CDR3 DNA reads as TGTGCCAGCTCACTGGGAGGAGGGACCTATGGTAACTATGGCTACACCTTC.

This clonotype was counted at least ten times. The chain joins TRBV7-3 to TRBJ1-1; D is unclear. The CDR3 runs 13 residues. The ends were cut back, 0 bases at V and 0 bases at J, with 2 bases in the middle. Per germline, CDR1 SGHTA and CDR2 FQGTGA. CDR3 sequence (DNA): TGTGCCAGCAGCTTAACAATGAACACTGAAGCTTTCTTT. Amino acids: CASSLTMNTEAFF.

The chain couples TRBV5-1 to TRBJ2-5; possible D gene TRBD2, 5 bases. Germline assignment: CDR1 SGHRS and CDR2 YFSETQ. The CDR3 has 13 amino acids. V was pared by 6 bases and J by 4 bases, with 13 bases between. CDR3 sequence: CASIRDLGETQYF. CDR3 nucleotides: TGCGCCAGCATTCGGGATCTCGGAGAGACCCAGTACTTC.

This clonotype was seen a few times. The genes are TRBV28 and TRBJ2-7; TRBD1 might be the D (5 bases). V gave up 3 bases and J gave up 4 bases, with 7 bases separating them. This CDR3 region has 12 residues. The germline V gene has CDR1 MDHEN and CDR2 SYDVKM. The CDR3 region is CASSFNRYEQYF. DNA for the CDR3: TGTGCCAGCAGTTTTAACAGGTACGAGCAGTACTTC.

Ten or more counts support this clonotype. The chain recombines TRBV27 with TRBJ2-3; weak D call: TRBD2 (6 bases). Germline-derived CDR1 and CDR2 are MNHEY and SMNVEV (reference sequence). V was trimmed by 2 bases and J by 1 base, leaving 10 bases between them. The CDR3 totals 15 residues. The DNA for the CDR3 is TGTGCCAGCAGTTTACGTAGCGGTGGCACAGATACGCAGTATTTT. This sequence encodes CASSLRSGGTDTQYF.

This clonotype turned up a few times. DNA for the CDR3: TGTGCCAGCAGCCCGTCGCGGCCGAAATCCATCTACGAGCAGTACTTC. Translated: CASSPSRPKSIYEQYF. The V gene is TRBV7-2, the J gene TRBJ2-7; D unresolved. The V gene's germline CDR1 is SGHTA and CDR2 FQGNSA. V lost 5 bases and J lost 3, with 20 bases in between. This CDR3 is built from 16 residues.

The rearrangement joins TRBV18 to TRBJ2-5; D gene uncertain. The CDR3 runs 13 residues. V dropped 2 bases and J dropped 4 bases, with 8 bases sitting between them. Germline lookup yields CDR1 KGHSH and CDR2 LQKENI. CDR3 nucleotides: TGTGCCAGCTCACCAGTAACAGCAGAGACCCAGTACTTC. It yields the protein CASSPVTAETQYF.

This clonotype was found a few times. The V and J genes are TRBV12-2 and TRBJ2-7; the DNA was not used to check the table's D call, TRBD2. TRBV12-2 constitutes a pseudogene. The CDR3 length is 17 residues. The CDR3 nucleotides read TGTGCAAGTCGCCGAGGCGAAAACAGGGCCCCTCCCTACGAGCAGTACTTC. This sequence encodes CASRRGENRAPPYEQYF.

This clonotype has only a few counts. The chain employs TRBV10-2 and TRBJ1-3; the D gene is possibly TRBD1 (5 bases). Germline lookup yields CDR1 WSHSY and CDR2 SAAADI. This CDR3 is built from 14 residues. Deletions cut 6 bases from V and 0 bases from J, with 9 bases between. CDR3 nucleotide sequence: TGCGCCAGCAGCGACAGCTTCTCTGGAAACACCATATATTTT. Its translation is CASSDSFSGNTIYF.

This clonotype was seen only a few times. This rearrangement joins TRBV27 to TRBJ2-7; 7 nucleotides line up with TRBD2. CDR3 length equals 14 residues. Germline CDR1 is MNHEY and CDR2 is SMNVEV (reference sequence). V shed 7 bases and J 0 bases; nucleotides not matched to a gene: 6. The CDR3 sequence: CASTAGDASYEQYF. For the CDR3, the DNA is TGTGCCAGCACGGCGGGAGATGCCTCCTACGAGCAGTACTTC.

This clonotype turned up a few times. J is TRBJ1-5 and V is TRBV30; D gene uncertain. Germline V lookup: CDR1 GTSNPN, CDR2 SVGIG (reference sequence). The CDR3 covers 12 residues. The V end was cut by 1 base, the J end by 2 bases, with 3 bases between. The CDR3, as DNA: TGTGCCTGGAGTGGAGGCAATCAGCCCCAGCATTTT. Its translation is CAWSGGNQPQHF.

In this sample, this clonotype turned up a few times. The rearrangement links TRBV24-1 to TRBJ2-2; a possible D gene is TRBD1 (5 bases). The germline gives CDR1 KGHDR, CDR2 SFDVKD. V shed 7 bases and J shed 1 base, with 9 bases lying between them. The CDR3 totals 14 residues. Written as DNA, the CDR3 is TGTGCCACCAGGGAAGGACAGAACACCGGGGAGCTGTTTTTT. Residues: CATREGQNTGELFF.

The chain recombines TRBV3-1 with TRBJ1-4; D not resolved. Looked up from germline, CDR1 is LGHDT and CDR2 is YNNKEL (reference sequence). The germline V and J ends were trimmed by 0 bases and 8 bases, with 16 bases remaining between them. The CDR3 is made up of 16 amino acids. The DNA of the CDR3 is TGTGCCAGCAGCCAAGATCCCTGGACGGGGAAGGAAAAACTGTTTTTT. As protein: CASSQDPWTGKEKLFF.

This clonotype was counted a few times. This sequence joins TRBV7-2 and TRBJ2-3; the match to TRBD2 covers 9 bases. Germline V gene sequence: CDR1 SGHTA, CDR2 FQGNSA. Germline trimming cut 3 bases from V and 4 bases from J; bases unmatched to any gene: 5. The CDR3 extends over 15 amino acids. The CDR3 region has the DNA TGTGCCAGCAGCTTTGGCGGGAGGGGGTCAGATACGCAGTATTTT. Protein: CASSFGGRGSDTQYF. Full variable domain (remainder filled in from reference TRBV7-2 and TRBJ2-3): GAGVSQSPSNKVTEKGKDVELRCDPISGHTALYWYRQSLGQGLEFLIYFQGNSAPDKSGLPSDRFSAERTGGSVSTLTIQRTQQEDSAVYLCASSFGGRGSDTQYFGPGTRLTVL.